The clone carrying this T cell receptor (beta chain) was seen many times. This CDR3 has 14 amino acids. The V segment lost 5 bases and the J segment 2 bases; nucleotides outside the gene matches: 5. Per the germline V gene, CDR1 is MNHEY and CDR2 is SMNVEV (reference sequence). No treatment had been given to any patient before thyroid surgery. TCRdb redid the clone calls on the PCR reads using MiXCR. The data contain around 41,000 clones, 13% of them singletons. This entry comes from a study of metastatic and nonmetastatic thyroid tumors. Study-wide context: Blood and tumor or nodule tissue repertoires from malignant and benign thyroid patients were compared.

The receptor was derived from a female donor with papillary thyroid cancer or a benign thyroid nodule (not recorded which). Some clones in this sample may be carry-over from other donors' samples. The material sequenced was blood. The chain is built from TRBV27 and TRBJ2-7; the match to TRBD2 covers 8 bases. The CDR3 coding sequence is TGTGCCAGCAGTCACGGGACTAGGCCCTACGAGCAGTACTTC. It translates to CASSHGTRPYEQYF.